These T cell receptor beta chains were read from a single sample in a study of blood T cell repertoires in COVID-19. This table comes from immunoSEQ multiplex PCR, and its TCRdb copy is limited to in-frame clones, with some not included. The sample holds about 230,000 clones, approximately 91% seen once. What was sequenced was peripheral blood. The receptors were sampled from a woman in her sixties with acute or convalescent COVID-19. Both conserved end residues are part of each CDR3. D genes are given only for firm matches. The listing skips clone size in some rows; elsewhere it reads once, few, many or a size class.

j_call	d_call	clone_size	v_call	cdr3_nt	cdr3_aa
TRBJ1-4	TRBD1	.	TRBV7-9	TGTGCCAGCAGATCCTCAGGGGGGAATAATGAAAAACTGTTTTTT	CASRSSGGNNEKLFF
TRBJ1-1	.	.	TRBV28	TGTGCCAGCAGTCAAATCAGGGTCGGGACTGAAGCTTTCTTT	CASSQIRVGTEAFF
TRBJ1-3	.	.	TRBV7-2	TGTGCCAGCAGCTTAGACCCTACAGGATTCTCTGGAAACACCATATATTTT	CASSLDPTGFSGNTIYF
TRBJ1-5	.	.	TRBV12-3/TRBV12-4	TGTGCCAGCAGTTTTTTTGAGAATCAGCCCCAGCATTTT	CASSFFENQPQHF
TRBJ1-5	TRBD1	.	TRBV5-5	TGTGCCAGCAGCTCAGGGGGGCTAGGGCAGCCCCAGCATTTT	CASSSGGLGQPQHF
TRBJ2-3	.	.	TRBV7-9	TGTGCCAGCAGCTTAGTGGCGGGGGCGATAGATACGCAGTATTTT	CASSLVAGAIDTQYF
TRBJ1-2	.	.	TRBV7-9	TGTGCCAGCAGCTTTGGTCAGGAAGGTTTTAGCTACACCTTC	CASSFGQEGFSYTF
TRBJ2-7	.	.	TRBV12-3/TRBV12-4	TGTGCCAGCAGTTTAAGGGAGCACGAGCAGTACTTC	CASSLREHEQYF
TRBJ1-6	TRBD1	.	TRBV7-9	TGTGCCAGCAGCCCCCGGACAGGGGGGCTTAGTTCACCCCTCCACTTT	CASSPRTGGLSSPLHF
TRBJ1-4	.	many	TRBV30	TGTGCCTGGACCAAAGACAGCTCAACTAATGAAAAACTGTTTTTT	CAWTKDSSTNEKLFF
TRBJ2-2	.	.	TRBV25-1	TGTGCCAGCAGAGGACAGAACACCGGGGAGCTGTTTTTT	CASRGQNTGELFF
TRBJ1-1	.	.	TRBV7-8	TGTGCCAGCAGCTTAGCGGGGCAGGGCGAAGCTTTCTTT	CASSLAGQGEAFF
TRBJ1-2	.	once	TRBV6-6	TGTGCCAGCAGTTATAATAAGGGGTCTGGCTACACCTTC	CASSYNKGSGYTF
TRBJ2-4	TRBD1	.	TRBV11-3	TGTGCCAGCAGCTTGACCCCACAGGGGCTAGCCAAAAACATTCAGTACTTC	CASSLTPQGLAKNIQYF
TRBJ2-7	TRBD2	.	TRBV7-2	TGTGCCAGCAGCGCAGGACTAGCGGGTCCCTACGAGCAGTACTTC	CASSAGLAGPYEQYF
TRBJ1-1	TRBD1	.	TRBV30	TGTGCCTGGAGTCAGGGGGTAATGAACACTGAAGCTTTCTTT	CAWSQGVMNTEAFF
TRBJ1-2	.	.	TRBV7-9	TGTGCCAGCAGCTTTGGGGGCTACAACTATGGCTACACCTTC	CASSFGGYNYGYTF
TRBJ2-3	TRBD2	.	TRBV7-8	TGTGCCAGCAGCACCCGACTAGCGGGGTTCACAGATACGCAGTATTTT	CASSTRLAGFTDTQYF
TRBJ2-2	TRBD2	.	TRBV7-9	TGTGCCAGCAGCTTTACCGGGGGGACCCCTGGGGCCGGGGAGCTGTTTTTT	CASSFTGGTPGAGELFF
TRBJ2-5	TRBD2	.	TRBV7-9	TGTGCCAGCAGCTCTACCCTTGCGGGGGGAAGGTTAGAGACCCAGTACTTC	CASSSTLAGGRLETQYF
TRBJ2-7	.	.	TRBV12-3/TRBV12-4	TGTGCCAGCAGTGCAAACAGGGACGAGCAGTACTTC	CASSANRDEQYF
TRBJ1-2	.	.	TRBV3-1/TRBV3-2	TGTGCCAGCAACCCCAGACAGAATCTTAACTATGGCTACACCTTC	CASNPRQNLNYGYTF
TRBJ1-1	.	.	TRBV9	TGTGCCAGCAGCGAGGGAGGGATGAACACTGAAGCTTTCTTT	CASSEGGMNTEAFF
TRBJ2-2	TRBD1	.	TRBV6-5	TGTGCCAGCAGTTACGGGGACAGAAACACCGGGGAGCTGTTTTTT	CASSYGDRNTGELFF
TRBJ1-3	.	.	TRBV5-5	TGTGCCAGCAGCTGGGCGGACTACTCTGGAAACACCATATATTTT	CASSWADYSGNTIYF
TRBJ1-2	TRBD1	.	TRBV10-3	TGTGCCATCAGTGACTTAGGACAGGGTTTACATGGCTACACCTTC	CAISDLGQGLHGYTF
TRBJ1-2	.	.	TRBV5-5	TGTGCCAGCAGCAAACCCCCAGACTTCTATGGCTACACCTTC	CASSKPPDFYGYTF
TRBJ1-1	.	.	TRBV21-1	TGTGCCAGCAGTACCGTGAATGTCAAACCGGGAAAGAACACTGAAGCTTTCTTT	CASSTVNVKPGKNTEAFF
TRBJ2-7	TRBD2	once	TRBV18	TGTGCCAGCTCACCACCGACTAGCGGGAGGGGATCCTACGAGCAGTACTTC	CASSPPTSGRGSYEQYF
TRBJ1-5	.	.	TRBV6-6	TGTGCCAGCAGTCGAGTTACCGTAACAGGGAATTTGAGGAGCAATCAGCCCCAGCATTTT	CASSRVTVTGNLRSNQPQHF
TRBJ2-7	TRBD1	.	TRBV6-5	TGTGCCAGCAGCCGAGGACAGGGGGCGGCCTACGAGCAGTACTTC	CASSRGQGAAYEQYF
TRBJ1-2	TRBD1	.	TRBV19	TGTGCCAGTAGCCCCACAGGGGACTATGGCTACACCTTC	CASSPTGDYGYTF
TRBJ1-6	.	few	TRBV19	TGTGCCAGTAGCCTGAGGGGGGGATCACCCCTCCACTTT	CASSLRGGSPLHF
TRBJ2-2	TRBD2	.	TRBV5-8	TGTGCCAGCAGCTTGGAGCGGGGGGGCACCGGGGAGCTGTTTTTT	CASSLERGGTGELFF
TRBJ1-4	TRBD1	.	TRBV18	TGTGCCAGCTCATCTGGACAGGGGCAAATTAATGAAAAACTGTTTTTT	CASSSGQGQINEKLFF
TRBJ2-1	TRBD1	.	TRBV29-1	TGCAGCGTGATGGGACAGGCGCTTCTCTACAATGAGCAGTTCTTC	CSVMGQALLYNEQFF
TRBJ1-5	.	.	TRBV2	TGTGCCAGCAGTGAATCAGGTAATCAGCCCCAGCATTTT	CASSESGNQPQHF
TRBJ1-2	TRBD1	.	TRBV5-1	TGCGCCAGCACGGGTTGGGACAGGGGCGACTATGGCTACACCTTC	CASTGWDRGDYGYTF
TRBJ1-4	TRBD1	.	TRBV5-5	TGTGCCAGCAGCCAGGGACAGTTCAATGAAAAACTGTTTTTT	CASSQGQFNEKLFF
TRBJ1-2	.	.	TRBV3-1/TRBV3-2	TGTGCCAGCAGCCAAGGGGGCTGGGGGCGCAACTATGGCTACACCTTC	CASSQGGWGRNYGYTF
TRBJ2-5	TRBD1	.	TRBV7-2	TGTGCCAGCAGCTTATTTGGGACAGGAGTCCAAGAGACCCAGTACTTC	CASSLFGTGVQETQYF
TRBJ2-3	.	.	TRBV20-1	TGCAGTGCTAGCAACGAGACGCAGTATTTT	CSASNETQYF
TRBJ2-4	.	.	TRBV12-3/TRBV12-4	TGTGCCAGCAACCCGGATCAGGAAAACATTCAGTACTTC	CASNPDQENIQYF
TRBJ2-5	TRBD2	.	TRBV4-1	TGCGCCAGCAGCCAAGAGGGTAGCGGGAGATTGAGAGAGACCCAGTACTTC	CASSQEGSGRLRETQYF
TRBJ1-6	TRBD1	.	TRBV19	TGTGCCAGCAAAAGCCGTCCCGGGACAGATTATAATTCACCCCTCCACTTT	CASKSRPGTDYNSPLHF
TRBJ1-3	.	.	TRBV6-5	TGTGCCAGCAGTTACCGGGGGGGTGGAAACACCATATATTTT	CASSYRGGGNTIYF
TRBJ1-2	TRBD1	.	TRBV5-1	TGCGCCAGCAGCCGACAGGGTGGTGAGAGCTACACCTTC	CASSRQGGESYTF
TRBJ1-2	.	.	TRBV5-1	TGCGCCAGCAGCTCCTCCCCCGGGGGATCTCCCTATGGCTACACCTTC	CASSSSPGGSPYGYTF
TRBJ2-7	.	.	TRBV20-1	TGCAGTGCTAGTGGGGGCCCGTACGAGCAGTACTTC	CSASGGPYEQYF
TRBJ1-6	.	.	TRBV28	TGTGCCAGCAGCACGGCAGGGAACAATTCACCCCTCCACTTT	CASSTAGNNSPLHF
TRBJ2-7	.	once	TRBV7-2	TGTGCCAGCAGCTTACGGTACGAGCAGTACTTC	CASSLRYEQYF
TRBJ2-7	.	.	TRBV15	TGTGCCACCAGGATCAGGGCAGGGAACGGCGAGCAGTACTTC	CATRIRAGNGEQYF
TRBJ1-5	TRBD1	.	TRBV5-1	TGCGCCAGCAGCTTGGAACCGGGACAGGGGAATCAGCCCCAGCATTTT	CASSLEPGQGNQPQHF
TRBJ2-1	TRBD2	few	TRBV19	TGTGCCAGTAGCATCACTAACCACGGCATGGCTAGCGGGAGAGACAATGAGCAGTTCTTC	CASSITNHGMASGRDNEQFF
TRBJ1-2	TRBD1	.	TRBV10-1	TGCGCCAGCAGTGACCCGGGACAGGGTGGGGGCTACACCTTC	CASSDPGQGGGYTF
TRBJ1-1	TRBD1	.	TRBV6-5	TGTGCCAGCAGTTTGTACCCTGACAGGGGGCTCACTGAAGCTTTCTTT	CASSLYPDRGLTEAFF
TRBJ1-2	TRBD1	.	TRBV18	TGTGCCAGCTCACCCCTGACCGGGACAGACTATGGCTACACCTTC	CASSPLTGTDYGYTF
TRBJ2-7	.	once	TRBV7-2	TGTGCCAGCAGCTTAGAAATCTACAGTGGTAATATGAACTTC	CASSLEIYSGNMNF
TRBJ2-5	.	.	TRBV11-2	TGTGCCAGCAGCTTAGTGTCGCTAGCGAGAGAGACCCAGTACTTC	CASSLVSLARETQYF